This T cell receptor beta chain was retrieved from a study of blood T cell repertoires in COVID-19. Across the study: PBMCs, B-cell-depleted T cells, or T cells were the source of the cDNA or gDNA that made up the material.

Per the study methods: Estimates of nucleated cell counts were drawn from the amplification of reference gene primers. The data were produced by immunoSEQ multiplex PCR, yet TCRdb's version contains in-frame clones alone and is incomplete. V and J calls plus clone size are reproduced from that table; the DNA served to infer D and trimming. Of a few hundred thousand clones in the sample, over 75% are singletons; the top ten hold around 4.5%. The CDR3 runs to 14 residues. Germline V gives CDR1 LNHDA, CDR2 SQIVND (reference sequence). V shed 3 bases and J 2 bases; nucleotides not matched to a gene: 1. The chain employs TRBV19 and TRBJ2-7; 10 bases match TRBD1. Sample: peripheral blood. This receptor was taken from a man between 50 and 59 years old with acute or convalescent COVID-19. The CDR3 DNA is TGTGCCAGTAGTATGACAGGGGGCACCTACGAGCAGTACTTC. The encoded protein is CASSMTGGTYEQYF.